This TCR beta chain was obtained from a study of blood T cell repertoires in COVID-19. Across the study: Acute and convalescent COVID-19 samples came from the United States, Italy and Spain. PBMCs, B-cell-depleted T cells, or T cells were the source of the cDNA or gDNA that made up the material.

In the authors' workflow: Reference gene primers were amplified, and this amplification served to estimate nucleated cell counts. Assay used: immunoSEQ multiplex PCR; TCRdb lists only in-frame clones, some missing. The V and J calls and clone size come from that table; D and trimming were worked out from the DNA. The sample carries about 140,000 clones, 80% to 85% recorded once. Worth noting for this clone: At one end the junction does not follow the germline gene, possibly because of a read error.

The source of this sequence is a woman aged 55-69 years with acute or convalescent COVID-19. The sample consisted of peripheral blood.

The CDR3 DNA follows: TGCCCGGGACAGGGCTATGGCTACACCTTC. Translation gives CPGQGYGYTF. The chain combines TRBV9 with TRBJ1-2; 9 bases map to TRBD1. Germline V gene data show CDR1 as SGDLS and CDR2 as YYNGEE. The CDR3 consists of 10 residues.